A single sample is the source of the 21 T cell receptor beta chains below, sequenced in a study of blood T cell repertoires in COVID-19 (dated by TCRdb to the early 2020s). Libraries were built with the immunoSEQ multiplex PCR assay. Imported from immuneACCESS, the table was reduced by TCRdb to in-frame sequences with V and J called. These copies leave out some clones; in studies compared against another copy, an unresolved V gene accounts for under half, and the cause of the remainder is not known. The sample table shows approximately 300,000 clones, and 90% are seen once. Of the sample, roughly 3.6% falls within the top ten clones. The sequencing input was PBMCs or T cells enriched from blood (not recorded which). The origin of the receptors is a young woman who had been exposed to COVID-19.

This rearrangement joins TRBV15 to TRBJ2-5, with 7 bases identical to TRBD1. The V gene's germline CDR1 is LNHNV and CDR2 YYDKDF (reference sequence). CDR3 length: 15 amino acids. The trim removed 1 base at V and 5 bases at J, leaving 7 bases unmatched. CDR3 region: CATSRANRGGETQYF. The CDR3 DNA follows: TGTGCCACCAGCAGAGCCAACAGGGGCGGGGAGACCCAGTACTTC. The whole variable domain, filled in from reference TRBV15 and TRBJ2-5, reads DAMVIQNPRYQVTQFGKPVTLSCSQTLNHNVMYWYQQKSSQAPKLLFHYYDKDFNNEADTPDNFQSRRPNTSFCFLDIRSPGLGDTAMYLCATSRANRGGETQYFGPGTRLLVL.

V is TRBV11-2 and J is TRBJ1-1; D possibly corresponds to TRBD1 (6 bases). V lost 2 bases and J lost 2, with 15 bases in between. From germline, CDR1 is SGHAT and CDR2 FQNNGV. The CDR3 extends over 16 amino acids. This CDR3 reads CASSLIQGLPNTEAFF. As DNA, the CDR3 is TGTGCCAGCAGCTTAATCCAGGGGTTACCCAACACTGAAGCTTTCTTT.

The V gene is TRBV6-6, the J gene TRBJ1-5, with unresolved D. The CDR3 has 14 amino acids. Germline loops: CDR1 MNHNY, CDR2 SVGAGI (reference sequence). V was shortened by 2 bases and J by 7 bases, with 12 bases between the two germline ends. The chain's CDR3 is CASSYGMGSQPQHF. The CDR3 DNA follows: TGTGCCAGCAGTTACGGGATGGGGAGCCAGCCCCAGCATTTT.

The V and J genes are TRBV7-2 and TRBJ2-7, with D possibly TRBD1 on 5 matching bases. This CDR3 is built from 12 residues. Germline CDR1 is SGHTA and CDR2 is FQGNSA. The ends were cut back, 3 bases at V and 3 bases at J, with 6 bases in the middle. The CDR3 DNA is TGTGCCAGCAGCTTCGACAGCTACGAGCAGTACTTC. It translates to CASSFDSYEQYF.

In its sample, this clone was seen a few times. The CDR3 bases are TGTGCCAGTAGTATAGAGAGGTCCTACGAGCAGTACTTC. It codes for CASSIERSYEQYF. The chain is built from TRBV19 and TRBJ2-7, with D unresolved. Trimming took 0 bases from V and 1 from J, leaving 4 bases between them. Germline V gene sequence: CDR1 LNHDA, CDR2 SQIVND (reference sequence). This CDR3 region has 13 residues.

This clone was seen only a few times. This chain joins TRBV30 and TRBJ1-5, with a weak D call TRBD1 (6 bases). Germline CDR1 GTSNPN, CDR2 SVGIG (reference sequence). This CDR3 region has 14 residues. Trimming took off 3 bases at V and 5 bases at J, with 14 bases between the two ends. This chain's CDR3 is CAWSPGQPYQPQHF. In DNA, the CDR3 is TGTGCCTGGAGCCCTGGACAGCCTTATCAGCCCCAGCATTTT.

The V call is TRBV13, the J call TRBJ2-1, with 9 bases aligning to TRBD1. CDR3 size: 16 residues. The junction had 10 bases not matched to a gene; V was cut back by 2 bases and J by 8 bases. Germline CDR1 and CDR2: PRHDT and FYEKMQ (reference sequence). The CDR3 is CASSLRQGVVYHEQFF. Here the CDR3 DNA reads TGTGCCAGCAGCTTAAGACAGGGGGTGGTTTACCATGAGCAGTTCTTC.

This chain connects TRBV7-9 to TRBJ2-2; 9 positions match TRBD2. Germline lookup yields CDR1 SEHNR and CDR2 FQNEAQ (reference sequence). The CDR3 has 17 amino acids. Unmatched junction bases numbered 9, after V lost 3 bases and J lost 4 bases. In DNA, the CDR3 is TGTGCCAGCAGCTTCCCTAATAGCGGGGGAACCACCGGGGAGCTGTTTTTT. Translation: CASSFPNSGGTTGELFF.

V is TRBV2 and J is TRBJ1-3; perhaps TRBD1 as D (6 bases). Trimming took 0 bases from V and 5 from J, leaving 14 bases between them. Germline-derived CDR1 and CDR2 are SNHLY and FYNNEI. This CDR3 spans 16 amino acids. CDR3: CASSEAPGATRNTIYF. The DNA of the CDR3 is TGTGCCAGCAGTGAAGCGCCAGGGGCAACCAGAAACACCATATATTTT.

The rearrangement uses TRBV6-6 and TRBJ1-1, with D possibly matching TRBD1 (6 bases). The CDR3 totals 18 residues. From germline, CDR1 is MNHNY and CDR2 SVGAGI (reference sequence). The V end lost 5 bases, the J end lost 4 bases, and 26 bases lay between the germline ends. The CDR3 spells CASSPFAQGKGEGTEAFF. Written as DNA, the CDR3 is TGTGCCAGCAGTCCATTTGCACAGGGAAAGGGGGAAGGCACTGAAGCTTTCTTT.

The genes are TRBV6-6 and TRBJ2-7, with no clear D. V was cut by 5 bases and J by 3 bases, with 5 bases left in between. The CDR3 runs 11 residues. Germline V gives CDR1 MNHNY, CDR2 SVGAGI (reference sequence). Here the CDR3 reads CASSPHYEQYF. CDR3 coding DNA: TGTGCCAGCAGTCCCCACTACGAGCAGTACTTC.

The genes are TRBV12-3 or TRBV12-4 and TRBJ2-7; D is perhaps TRBD1 (5 bases). CDR3 length equals 12 residues. The V end lost 6 bases, the J end lost 5 bases, and 11 bases lay between the germline ends. The CDR3 DNA reads as TGTGCCAGCAGCACCCTAGGGGACGAGCAGTACTTC. This codes for CASSTLGDEQYF.

The gene calls are TRBV19 and TRBJ1-5; perhaps TRBD1 as D (6 bases). This CDR3 is 14 amino acids long. Trimming removed 0 bases from V and 8 bases from J, with 11 bases in between. CDR1 LNHDA and CDR2 SQIVND come from the germline V gene (reference sequence). The CDR3 DNA sequence: TGTGCCAGTAGTATAGAGGCAGGGGAGAAGCCCCAGCATTTT. Translating it yields CASSIEAGEKPQHF.

The V gene is TRBV4-1, the J gene TRBJ1-1, with D perhaps matching TRBD1 (5 bases). CDR3 length: 15 residues. Per germline, CDR1 MGHRA and CDR2 YSYEKL. V shed 2 bases and J shed 3 bases, with 13 bases lying between them. The CDR3 here is CASSQKGWGYTEAFF. The CDR3 DNA is TGCGCCAGCAGCCAAAAAGGCTGGGGCTACACTGAAGCTTTCTTT.

This clone was seen only once. The CDR3 region has the DNA TGTGCCAGTAGTATAAGTAGCAGGGGCAGGAACATTCAGTACTTC. Its translation is CASSISSRGRNIQYF. The J gene is TRBJ2-4, the V gene TRBV19; D might be TRBD1 (6 bases). The CDR3 has 15 amino acids. Per the germline V gene, CDR1 is LNHDA and CDR2 is SQIVND (reference sequence). V was pared by 2 bases and J by 7 bases, with 15 bases between.

This chain links TRBV7-9 with TRBJ2-7; D unclear. Trimming cost V 3 bases and J 0 bases, with 9 bases left between them. CDR1 is SEHNR and CDR2 is FQNEAQ in the germline V gene (reference sequence). The CDR3 totals 14 residues. CDR3 nucleotides: TGTGCCAGCAGCTTTCGCCCAGGCTCCTACGAGCAGTACTTC. As protein: CASSFRPGSYEQYF.

This clone was detected once. The V call is TRBV20-1, the J call TRBJ1-1; tentatively, D is TRBD1 (6 bases). The ends were cut back, 5 bases at V and 10 bases at J, with 14 bases in the middle. Germline lookup yields CDR1 DFQATT and CDR2 SNEGSKA (reference sequence). The CDR3 contains 11 residues. The CDR3 DNA is TGCAGTGCTCCAGGGGTCGGTGGAGCTTTCTTT. This encodes CSAPGVGGAFF.

This clone showed up just once. The chain employs TRBV6-5 and TRBJ1-2; D is possibly TRBD1 (6 bases). The CDR3 loop spans 15 amino acids. Looked up from germline, CDR1 is MNHEY and CDR2 is SVGAGI. Trimming pared 4 bases from V and 2 bases from J, leaving 14 bases between. CDR3: CASSFGGGGNYGYTF. CDR3 DNA sequence: TGTGCCAGCAGTTTCGGGGGAGGGGGAAACTATGGCTACACCTTC.

This chain connects TRBV5-1 to TRBJ2-7, with a possible D match to TRBD1 (7 bases). The germline CDR1 and CDR2 sequences are SGHRS and YFSETQ. CDR3 length equals 15 residues. Trimming shortened V by 0 bases and J by 3 bases, and 13 bases separated the two germline ends. The CDR3 is CASSLAGGQRYEQYF. The CDR3 DNA follows: TGCGCCAGCAGCTTGGCAGGGGGGCAGCGCTACGAGCAGTACTTC.

The chain is built from TRBV24-1 and TRBJ1-2, with 9 bases aligning to TRBD1. The CDR3 has 15 residues. CDR1 is KGHDR and CDR2 is SFDVKD in the germline V gene. Trimming removed 5 bases from V and 6 bases from J; junction bases left unmatched: 9. CDR3 nucleotide sequence: TGTGCCACCAGTGGGGACAGGGAACGACAAAATGGCTACACCTTC. It specifies CATSGDRERQNGYTF.

The V gene is TRBV6-2 or TRBV6-3, the J gene TRBJ2-7; 8 positions agree with TRBD2. The CDR3 sequence is 17 residues long. Germline CDR1 is MNHEY and CDR2 is SVGEGT. V was pared by 0 bases and J by 1 base, with 8 bases of the junction left unmatched. CDR3: CASSYSRIRGGSYEQYF. CDR3 in DNA: TGTGCCAGCAGTTACTCGCGAATCCGGGGGGGATCCTACGAGCAGTACTTC.